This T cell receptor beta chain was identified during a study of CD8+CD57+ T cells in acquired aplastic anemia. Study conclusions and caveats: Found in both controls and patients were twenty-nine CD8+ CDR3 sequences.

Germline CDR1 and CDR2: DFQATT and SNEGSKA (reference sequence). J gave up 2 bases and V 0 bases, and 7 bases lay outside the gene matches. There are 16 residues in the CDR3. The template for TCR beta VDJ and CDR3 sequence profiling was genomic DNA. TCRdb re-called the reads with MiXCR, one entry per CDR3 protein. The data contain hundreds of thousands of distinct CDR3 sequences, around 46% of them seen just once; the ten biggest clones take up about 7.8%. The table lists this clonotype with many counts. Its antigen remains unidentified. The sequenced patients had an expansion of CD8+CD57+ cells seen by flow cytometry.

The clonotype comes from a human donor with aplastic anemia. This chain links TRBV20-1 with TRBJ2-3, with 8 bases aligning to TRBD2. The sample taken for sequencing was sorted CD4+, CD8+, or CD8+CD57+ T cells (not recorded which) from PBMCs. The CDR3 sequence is CSARDLARGDTDTQYF. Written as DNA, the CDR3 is TGCAGTGCTAGAGATCTGGCGCGGGGGGACACAGATACGCAGTATTTT.